This TCR beta chain was sequenced in a study of T cells in Graves' hyperthyroidism and ophthalmopathy. This clonotype was seen at least ten times. Its antigen is as yet unknown. Study conclusions and caveats: Through a model of 13 V-J features, ophthalmopathy was separated from stable hyperthyroidism. Onset of ophthalmopathy came a median about 6.5 months after the model predicted it. Most thyroid clonotypes expanded above 0.001 were also detected in blood.

Those patients with uncontrolled infection, other autoimmune disease, pregnancy or lactation were excluded. There were TCR beta CDR3 regions amplified from RNA transcripts. The HTBI primer set drove a first-round RT-PCR of the TCR CDR3. In TCRdb, the multiplex PCR reads were re-called with MiXCR into one record per CDR3 protein. Of roughly 500,000 distinct CDR3 sequences in the sample, 40% to 55% were seen once. The CDR3 spans 16 residues. Trimming removed 5 bases at V and 5 bases at J, with 19 bases between. Germline V gene lookup returns CDR1 MNHEY and CDR2 SMNVEV (reference sequence). Sequenced sample: peripheral blood or thyroid tissue (not recorded which). The sequence was collected from an adult woman with Graves' disease, either hyperthyroidism or ophthalmopathy (not recorded which). J is TRBJ1-5 and V is TRBV27, with a weak D call TRBD1 (6 bases). CDR3 in amino acids: CASSPSGTGYHQPQHF. The CDR3 nucleotides read TGTGCCAGCAGTCCCAGCGGAACAGGGTACCATCAGCCCCAGCATTTT.